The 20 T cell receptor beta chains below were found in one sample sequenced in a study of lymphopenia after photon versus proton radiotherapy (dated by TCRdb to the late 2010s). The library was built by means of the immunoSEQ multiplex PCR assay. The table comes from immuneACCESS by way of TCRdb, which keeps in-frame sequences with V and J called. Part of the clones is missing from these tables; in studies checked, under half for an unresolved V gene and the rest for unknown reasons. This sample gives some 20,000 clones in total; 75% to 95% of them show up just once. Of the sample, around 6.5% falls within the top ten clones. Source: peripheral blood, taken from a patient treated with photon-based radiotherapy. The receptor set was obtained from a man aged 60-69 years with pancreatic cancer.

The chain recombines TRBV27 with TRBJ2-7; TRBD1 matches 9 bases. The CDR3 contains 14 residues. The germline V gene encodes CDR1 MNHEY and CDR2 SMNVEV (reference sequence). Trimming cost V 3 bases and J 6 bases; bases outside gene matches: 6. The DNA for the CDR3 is TGTGCCAGCAGTTTTGACAGGGGGGTGGGCGAGCAGTACTTC. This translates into CASSFDRGVGEQYF.

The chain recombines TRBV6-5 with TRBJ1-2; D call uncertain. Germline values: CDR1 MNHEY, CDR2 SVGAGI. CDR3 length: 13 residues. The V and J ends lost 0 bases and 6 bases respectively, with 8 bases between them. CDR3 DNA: TGTGCCAGCAGTTACTCTGCACGGAATGGCTACACCTTC. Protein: CASSYSARNGYTF.

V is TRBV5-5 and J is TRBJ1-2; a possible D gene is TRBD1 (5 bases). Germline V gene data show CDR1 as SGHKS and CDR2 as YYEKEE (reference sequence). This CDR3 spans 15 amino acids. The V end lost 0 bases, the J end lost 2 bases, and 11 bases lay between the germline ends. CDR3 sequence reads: CASSLALTGNYGYTF. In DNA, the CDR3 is TGTGCCAGCAGCTTGGCCCTCACAGGAAACTATGGCTACACCTTC.

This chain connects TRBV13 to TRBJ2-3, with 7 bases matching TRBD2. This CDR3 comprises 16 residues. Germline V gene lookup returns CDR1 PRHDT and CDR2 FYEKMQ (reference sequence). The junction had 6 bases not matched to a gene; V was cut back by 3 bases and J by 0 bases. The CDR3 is CASSFKKTSSTDTQYF. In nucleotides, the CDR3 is TGTGCCAGCAGCTTCAAAAAGACTAGCAGCACAGATACGCAGTATTTT.

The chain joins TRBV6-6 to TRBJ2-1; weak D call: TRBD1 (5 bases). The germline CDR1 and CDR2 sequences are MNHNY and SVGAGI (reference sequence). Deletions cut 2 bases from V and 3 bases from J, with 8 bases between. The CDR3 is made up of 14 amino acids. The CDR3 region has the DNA TGTGCCAGCAGTTACAGGGGTATCTACAATGAGCAGTTCTTC. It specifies CASSYRGIYNEQFF.

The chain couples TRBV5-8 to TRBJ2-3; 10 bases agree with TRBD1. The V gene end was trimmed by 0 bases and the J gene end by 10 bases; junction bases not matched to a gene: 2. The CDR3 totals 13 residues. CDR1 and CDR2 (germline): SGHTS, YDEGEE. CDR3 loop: CASSLGDRGPQYF. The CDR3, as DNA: TGTGCCAGCAGCTTGGGGGACAGGGGCCCGCAGTATTTT.

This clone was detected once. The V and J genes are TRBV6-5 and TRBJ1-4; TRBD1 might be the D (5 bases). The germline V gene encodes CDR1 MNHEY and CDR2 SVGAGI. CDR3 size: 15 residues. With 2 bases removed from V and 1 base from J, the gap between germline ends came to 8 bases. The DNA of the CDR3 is TGTGCCAGCAGTTACCGGGGCAGAACTAATGAAAAACTGTTTTTT. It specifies CASSYRGRTNEKLFF.

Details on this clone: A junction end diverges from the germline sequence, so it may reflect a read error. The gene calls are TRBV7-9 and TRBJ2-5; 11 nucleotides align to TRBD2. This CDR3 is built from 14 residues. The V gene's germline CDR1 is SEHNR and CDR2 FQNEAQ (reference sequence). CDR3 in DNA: TGTGCCAGCAGCATAGCGGGGGGGCAAGAGACCCAGTACTTC. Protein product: CASSIAGGQETQYF.

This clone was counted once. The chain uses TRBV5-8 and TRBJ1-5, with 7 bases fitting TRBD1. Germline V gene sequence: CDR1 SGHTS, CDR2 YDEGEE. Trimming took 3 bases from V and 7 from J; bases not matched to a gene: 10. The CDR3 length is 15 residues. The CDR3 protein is CASSSGQGGPQPQHF. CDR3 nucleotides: TGTGCCAGCAGCTCCGGGCAAGGGGGCCCCCAGCCCCAGCATTTT.

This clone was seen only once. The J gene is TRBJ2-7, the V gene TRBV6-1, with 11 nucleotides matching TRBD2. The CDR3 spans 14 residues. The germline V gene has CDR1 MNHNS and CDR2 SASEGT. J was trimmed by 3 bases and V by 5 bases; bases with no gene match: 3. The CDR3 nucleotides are TGTGCCAGCAGTTCTACTAGCGGGAGCTACGAGCAGTACTTC. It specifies CASSSTSGSYEQYF.

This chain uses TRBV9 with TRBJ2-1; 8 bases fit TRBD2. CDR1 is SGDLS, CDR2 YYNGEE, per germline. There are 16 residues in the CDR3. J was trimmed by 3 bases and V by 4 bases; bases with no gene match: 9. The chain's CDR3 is CASSPRGLAGYNEQFF. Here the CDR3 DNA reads TGTGCCAGCAGCCCGAGAGGGCTAGCGGGCTACAATGAGCAGTTCTTC. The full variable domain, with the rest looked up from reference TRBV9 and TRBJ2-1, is DSGVTQTPKHLITATGQRVTLRCSPRSGDLSVYWYQQSLDQGLQFLIQYYNGEERAKGNILERFSAQQFPDLHSELNLSSLELGDSALYFCASSPRGLAGYNEQFFGPGTRLTVL.

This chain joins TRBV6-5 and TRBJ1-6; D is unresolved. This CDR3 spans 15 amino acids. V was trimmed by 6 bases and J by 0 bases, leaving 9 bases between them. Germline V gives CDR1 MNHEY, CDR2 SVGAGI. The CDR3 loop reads CASSLGSSYNSPLHF. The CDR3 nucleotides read TGTGCCAGCAGCTTGGGAAGCTCCTATAATTCACCCCTCCACTTT.

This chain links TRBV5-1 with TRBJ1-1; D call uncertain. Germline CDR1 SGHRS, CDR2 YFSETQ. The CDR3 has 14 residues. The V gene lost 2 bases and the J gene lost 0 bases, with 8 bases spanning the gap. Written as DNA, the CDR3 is TGCGCCAGCAGCTTCGGCCCTCTGAACACTGAAGCTTTCTTT. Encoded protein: CASSFGPLNTEAFF. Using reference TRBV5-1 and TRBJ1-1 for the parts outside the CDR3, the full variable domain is KAGVTQTPRYLIKTRGQQVTLSCSPISGHRSVSWYQQTPGQGLQFLFEYFSETQRNKGNFPGRFSGRQFSNSRSEMNVSTLELGDSALYLCASSFGPLNTEAFFGQGTRLTVV.

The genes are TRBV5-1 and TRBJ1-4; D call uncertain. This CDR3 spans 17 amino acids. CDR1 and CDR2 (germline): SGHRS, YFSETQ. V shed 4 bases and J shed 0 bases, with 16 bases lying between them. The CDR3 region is CASSPTQRTATNEKLFF. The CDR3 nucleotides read TGCGCCAGCAGCCCGACACAGCGAACTGCAACTAATGAAAAACTGTTTTTT.

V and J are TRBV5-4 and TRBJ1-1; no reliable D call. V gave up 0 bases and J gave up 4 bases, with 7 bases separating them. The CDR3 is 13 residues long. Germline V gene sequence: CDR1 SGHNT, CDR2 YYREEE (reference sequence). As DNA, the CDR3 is TGTGCCAGCAGCTTGGGGGGTAGCACTGAAGCTTTCTTT. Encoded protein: CASSLGGSTEAFF.

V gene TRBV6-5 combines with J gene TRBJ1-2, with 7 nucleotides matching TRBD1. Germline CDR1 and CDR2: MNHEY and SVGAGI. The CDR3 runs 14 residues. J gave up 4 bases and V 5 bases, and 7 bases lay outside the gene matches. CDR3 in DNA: TGTGCCAGCAGTACCCAGGGGGGCGGCTATGGCTACACCTTC. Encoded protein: CASSTQGGGYGYTF.

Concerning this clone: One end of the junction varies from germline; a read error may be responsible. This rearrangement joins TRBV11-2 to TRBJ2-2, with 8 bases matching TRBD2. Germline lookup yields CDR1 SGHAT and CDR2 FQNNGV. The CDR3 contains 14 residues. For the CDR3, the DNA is TGTACCAGCAGCCCTGCGCGGGGGGCCGGGGAGCTGTTTTTT. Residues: CTSSPARGAGELFF.

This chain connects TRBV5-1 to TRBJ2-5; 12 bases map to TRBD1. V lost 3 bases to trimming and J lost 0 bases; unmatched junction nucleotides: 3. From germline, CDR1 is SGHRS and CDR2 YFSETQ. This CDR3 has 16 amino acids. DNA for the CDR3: TGCGCCAGCAGCTCCGGGACAGGGGGCTACCAAGAGACCCAGTACTTC. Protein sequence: CASSSGTGGYQETQYF.

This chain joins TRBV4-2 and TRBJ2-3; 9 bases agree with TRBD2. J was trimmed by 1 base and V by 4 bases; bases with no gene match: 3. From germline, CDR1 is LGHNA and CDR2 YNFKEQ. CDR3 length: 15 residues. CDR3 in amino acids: CASSLAGVGTDTQYF. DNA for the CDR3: TGTGCCAGCAGCCTAGCGGGGGTCGGCACAGATACGCAGTATTTT.

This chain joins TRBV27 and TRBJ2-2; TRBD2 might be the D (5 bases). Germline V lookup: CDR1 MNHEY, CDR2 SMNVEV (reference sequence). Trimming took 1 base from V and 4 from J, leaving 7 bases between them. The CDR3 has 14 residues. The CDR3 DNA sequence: TGTGCCAGCAGTTTATATGGGAGCACCGGGGAGCTGTTTTTT. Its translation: CASSLYGSTGELFF.